This T cell receptor beta chain was profiled in a study of T cells in Graves' hyperthyroidism and ophthalmopathy. Whole-study findings and limits: In the analysis, a 13 V-J model separated ophthalmopathy from stable hyperthyroidism.

CDR3 length: 14 residues. The V and J ends lost 6 bases and 6 bases respectively, with 18 bases between them. Looked up from germline, CDR1 is SGDLS and CDR2 is YYNGEE. Hyperthyroidism of Graves' type that showed no ophthalmopathy progression within 18 months was stable. In patients aged 18 to 65, hyperthyroidism was newly diagnosed, with duration under 2 months. Clinical symptoms, serum thyroxine, TRAb, thyroid ultrasound and orbital computed tomography established diagnosis. The table lists this clonotype with many counts. Its antigen is unidentified. Researchers amplified the TCR beta CDR3 regions from RNA transcripts. Carried out on the TCR CDR3, a first-round RT-PCR used the HTBI primer set. TCRdb re-called the multiplex PCR reads with MiXCR, one entry per CDR3 protein. Of about 560,000 distinct CDR3 sequences detected, 40% to 55% appear once; the ten largest clones hold about 7.8%.

Sequencing was carried out using peripheral blood or thyroid tissue (not recorded which). The receptor was isolated from a woman aged 18-29 years with Graves' hyperthyroidism. The chain joins TRBV9 to TRBJ1-2; D is perhaps TRBD1 (5 bases). DNA for the CDR3: TGTGCCAGCACCGATCAAACAGGATTTCATGGCTACACCTTC. Its protein is CASTDQTGFHGYTF.